The clone carrying this T cell receptor (beta chain) was found many times. Its antigen is as yet unknown. The source of the sample is a study of T cell repertoires in cytomegalovirus infection. About the research overall: In public TCR beta signatures, there were indications of both CMV infection and matching HLA type. General study points: Summed frequency of shared TCR beta families picked out CMV carriers who also had the relevant HLA. In two of eight donors, the top clonotype was HLA-C-restricted CMV-specific.

Via MiXCR, TCRdb re-called the reads, giving one row per CDR3 protein. The sample has 250,000 or so distinct CDR3 sequences; 15% to 20% are singletons. CDR1 and CDR2 (germline): SGHTA, FQGNSA. Germline trimming cut 2 bases from V and 5 bases from J; bases unmatched to any gene: 3. The CDR3 length is 14 residues. V and J are TRBV7-2 and TRBJ2-7; 10 bases fit TRBD2. Source material: CD8+ T cells from PBMCs. This sequence originates from a human donor in good health (CMV status not recorded). Some clones in this sample may be carry-over from other donors' samples. The CDR3 is CASSLWLAGDEQYF. The DNA of the CDR3 is TGTGCCAGCAGCTTATGGCTAGCGGGGGACGAGCAGTACTTC.